The rows below give T cell receptor beta chains drawn from one sample of a study of blood T cell repertoires in COVID-19. The data were produced by immunoSEQ multiplex PCR, yet TCRdb's version contains in-frame clones alone and is incomplete. The data show around 430,000 clones, approximately 90% seen once. Sample: peripheral blood. The source is a woman aged 50 to 60 with COVID-19, enrolled during active disease. Each CDR3 is given with its conserved first and last residue.

J,V,CDR3
TRBJ2-3,TRBV28,CASRRGGQARRKDTQYF
TRBJ1-1,TRBV2,CASSENRAHTEAFF
TRBJ2-7,TRBV5-6,CASSLGAHMPYEQYF
TRBJ1-6,TRBV28,CASSSQGRHNSPLHF
TRBJ1-2,TRBV10-3,CASQSPYGYTF
TRBJ1-6,TRBV30,CAWRDGQSNSPLHF
TRBJ2-1,TRBV5-1,CASSNPGIDEQFF
TRBJ1-5,TRBV19,CASSIFGVQGSNQPQHF
TRBJ1-3,TRBV6-2/TRBV6-3,CASSNRAVSGNTIYF
TRBJ1-6,TRBV5-4,CASSLRLTGSPLHF
TRBJ1-2,TRBV6-5,CASSGGLLYGYTF
TRBJ2-2,TRBV6-5,CAAAGASNTGELFF
TRBJ1-2,TRBV24-1,CATSDSRGGGYTF
TRBJ1-1,TRBV7-9,CASSLGTGVNTEAFF
TRBJ1-3,TRBV3-1/TRBV3-2,CASSETGVGNTIYF
TRBJ1-2,TRBV5-6,CASSLLEVNYGYTF